The sequence of this T cell receptor (beta chain) was determined in a study of control samples from healthy donors and cancer patients. CDR1 and CDR2 from the germline V gene are SGDLS and YYNGEE. CDR3 length equals 15 residues. Trimming took 3 bases from V and 7 from J, leaving 19 bases between them. Measured with immunoSEQ multiplex PCR; TCRdb has only the in-frame clones, and not every one. The sample holds more than 45,000 clones, about 93% seen once. V is TRBV9 and J is TRBJ1-2; a possible D gene is TRBD1 (5 bases). The source material was PBMCs. The receptor comes from a woman in her forties or fifties with head and neck cancer. The CDR3 here is CASSEGDSSSGGYTF. For the CDR3, the DNA is TGTGCCAGCAGCGAGGGAGACAGTTCCAGCGGTGGCTACACCTTC.